The rows below give T cell receptor beta chains drawn from one sample of a study of cytomegalovirus exposure and HLA in healthy donors. Profiling relied on immunoSEQ multiplex PCR, and the TCRdb table lists in-frame clones only, not all of them. The sample contains under 90,000 clones, 75% of which appear only once. Sequenced input: PBMCs. These receptors all come from a man aged 40-55 years in good health and CMV-seronegative. Each CDR3 is given with its conserved first and last residue. Each record gives: clone size, J gene, D gene, V gene, CDR3 length, CDR3 DNA, CDR3 protein. A D gene is named only where the DNA matches it firmly. Expanded clones are given a class, and other clones once, few, many or no size at all.

clone size: NA; J gene: TRBJ2-3; D gene: NA; V gene: TRBV7-9; CDR3 length: 14; CDR3 DNA: TGTGCCAGCAGCCGGACATTTAGCACAGATACGCAGTATTTT; CDR3 protein: CASSRTFSTDTQYF
clone size: NA; J gene: TRBJ1-1; D gene: TRBD1; V gene: TRBV6-5; CDR3 length: 13; CDR3 DNA: TGTGCCAGCAGACCCGGGACAGGGGAACAAGCTTTCTTT; CDR3 protein: CASRPGTGEQAFF
clone size: NA; J gene: TRBJ1-1; D gene: TRBD1; V gene: TRBV5-1; CDR3 length: 14; CDR3 DNA: TGCGCCAGCAGCTCGCTGGGACAGGGCACTGAAGCTTTCTTT; CDR3 protein: CASSSLGQGTEAFF
clone size: NA; J gene: TRBJ1-1; D gene: NA; V gene: TRBV9; CDR3 length: 15; CDR3 DNA: TGTGCCAGCAGCGTAGAGGTTGGAGGAGGGACTGAAGCTTTCTTT; CDR3 protein: CASSVEVGGGTEAFF
clone size: few; J gene: TRBJ2-1; D gene: NA; V gene: TRBV21-1; CDR3 length: 11; CDR3 DNA: TGTGCCAGCAGCAGCCTGGAGTGTCTAGTCTTC; CDR3 protein: CASSSLECLVF
clone size: NA; J gene: TRBJ1-5; D gene: TRBD1; V gene: TRBV28; CDR3 length: 14; CDR3 DNA: TGTGCCAGCGGAAGCGGACAGGGATCCGAGCCCCAGCATTTT; CDR3 protein: CASGSGQGSEPQHF
clone size: NA; J gene: TRBJ1-1; D gene: NA; V gene: TRBV28; CDR3 length: 12; CDR3 DNA: TGTGCCAGCAGTGTCGGGACTGCTGAAGCTTTCTTT; CDR3 protein: CASSVGTAEAFF
clone size: NA; J gene: TRBJ1-1; D gene: TRBD1; V gene: TRBV7-3; CDR3 length: 14; CDR3 DNA: TGTGCCAGCAGCTTACAAGGACAGGTGCTTGAAGCTTTCTTT; CDR3 protein: CASSLQGQVLEAFF
clone size: NA; J gene: TRBJ1-1; D gene: TRBD1; V gene: TRBV25-1; CDR3 length: 14; CDR3 DNA: TGTGCCAGCGGGACAGGGGGTGGGGACACTGAAGCTTTCTTT; CDR3 protein: CASGTGGGDTEAFF
clone size: NA; J gene: TRBJ1-5; D gene: NA; V gene: TRBV18; CDR3 length: 15; CDR3 DNA: TGTGCCAGCTCGCCGGGAACAGATAGCAATCAGCCCCAGCATTTT; CDR3 protein: CASSPGTDSNQPQHF
clone size: NA; J gene: TRBJ2-7; D gene: NA; V gene: TRBV4-1; CDR3 length: 15; CDR3 DNA: TGCGCCAGCAGCCAAGTAGAAGGGGGAGCCTACGAGCAGTACTTC; CDR3 protein: CASSQVEGGAYEQYF
clone size: few; J gene: TRBJ2-7; D gene: TRBD2; V gene: TRBV7-3; CDR3 length: 12; CDR3 DNA: TGTGCCAGCGGACTAGCGGGAGCCGAGCAGTACTTC; CDR3 protein: CASGLAGAEQYF
clone size: NA; J gene: TRBJ2-7; D gene: TRBD1; V gene: TRBV7-9; CDR3 length: 15; CDR3 DNA: TGTGCCAGCAGCTCGGCCGTGCAGGGGGCCCACGAGCAGTACTTC; CDR3 protein: CASSSAVQGAHEQYF
clone size: NA; J gene: TRBJ1-2; D gene: NA; V gene: TRBV7-8; CDR3 length: 15; CDR3 DNA: TGTGCCAGCAGCTTAGCGTCAGGAAGAAACTATGGCTACACCTTC; CDR3 protein: CASSLASGRNYGYTF
clone size: few; J gene: TRBJ2-7; D gene: TRBD2; V gene: TRBV4-1; CDR3 length: 17; CDR3 DNA: TGCGCCAGCAGCCAAAGGGTAGGGACTAGCGGGAGAGATGAGCAGTACTTC; CDR3 protein: CASSQRVGTSGRDEQYF
clone size: NA; J gene: TRBJ2-1; D gene: NA; V gene: TRBV9; CDR3 length: 13; CDR3 DNA: TGTGCCAGCAGCGTAGATGCGGGTAATGAGCAGTTCTTC; CDR3 protein: CASSVDAGNEQFF
clone size: NA; J gene: TRBJ2-6; D gene: NA; V gene: TRBV30; CDR3 length: 15; CDR3 DNA: TGTGCCTGGAGTATTAGTTCTTCTGGGGCCAACGTCCTGACTTTC; CDR3 protein: CAWSISSSGANVLTF
clone size: once; J gene: TRBJ2-7; D gene: NA; V gene: TRBV27; CDR3 length: 12; CDR3 DNA: TGTGCCAGCAGGAAGGACACCTACGAGCAGTACTTC; CDR3 protein: CASRKDTYEQYF
clone size: NA; J gene: TRBJ2-7; D gene: TRBD1; V gene: TRBV10-3; CDR3 length: 13; CDR3 DNA: TGTGCCATCGGAGGGACAGGGAAGTACGAGCAGTACTTC; CDR3 protein: CAIGGTGKYEQYF
clone size: once; J gene: TRBJ2-1; D gene: TRBD2; V gene: TRBV7-9; CDR3 length: 17; CDR3 DNA: TGTGCCAGCAGCTTAGGGCGAGGGTGGCGGGAGATAAATGAGCAGTTCTTC; CDR3 protein: CASSLGRGWREINEQFF
clone size: NA; J gene: TRBJ2-5; D gene: TRBD2; V gene: TRBV6-6; CDR3 length: 14; CDR3 DNA: TGTGCCAGCAGTCCGGGGGGTCCTCAAGAGACCCAGTACTTC; CDR3 protein: CASSPGGPQETQYF
clone size: NA; J gene: TRBJ1-2; D gene: NA; V gene: TRBV5-1; CDR3 length: 15; CDR3 DNA: TGCGCCAGCAGCTTGTATCCGGGGACTAACTATGGCTACACCTTC; CDR3 protein: CASSLYPGTNYGYTF
clone size: NA; J gene: TRBJ1-1; D gene: NA; V gene: TRBV10-3; CDR3 length: 13; CDR3 DNA: TGTGCCATCAGTGGTGCCACGGAGTTGGCAGCTTTCTTT; CDR3 protein: CAISGATELAAFF
clone size: NA; J gene: TRBJ1-5; D gene: TRBD1; V gene: TRBV28; CDR3 length: 15; CDR3 DNA: TGTGCCAGCAGTGTCCGGGACAGAGACAATCAGCCCCAGCATTTT; CDR3 protein: CASSVRDRDNQPQHF
clone size: NA; J gene: TRBJ1-4; D gene: NA; V gene: TRBV2; CDR3 length: 15; CDR3 DNA: TGTGCCAGCAAAGAAGAGGGGGTCCCATACGCAAAACTGTTTTTT; CDR3 protein: CASKEEGVPYAKLFF
clone size: NA; J gene: TRBJ2-5; D gene: TRBD2; V gene: TRBV5-6; CDR3 length: 14; CDR3 DNA: TGTGCCAGCAGCTTGGAGCGGGGCCAAGAGACCCAGTACTTC; CDR3 protein: CASSLERGQETQYF
clone size: NA; J gene: TRBJ2-1; D gene: TRBD1; V gene: TRBV5-1; CDR3 length: 15; CDR3 DNA: TGCGCCAGCAGCCCCGACAGGGCCGCCTCCAATGAGCAGTTCTTC; CDR3 protein: CASSPDRAASNEQFF
clone size: NA; J gene: TRBJ2-6; D gene: TRBD1; V gene: TRBV6-4; CDR3 length: 17; CDR3 DNA: TGTGTCAGCAGTGACCGGGACAGGGGGCTAGGGGCCAACGTCCTGACTTTC; CDR3 protein: CVSSDRDRGLGANVLTF
clone size: few; J gene: TRBJ1-1; D gene: NA; V gene: TRBV5-4; CDR3 length: 12; CDR3 DNA: TGTGCCAGCAGCCCGAGGAACACTGAAGCTTTCTTT; CDR3 protein: CASSPRNTEAFF
clone size: NA; J gene: TRBJ2-1; D gene: TRBD2; V gene: TRBV9; CDR3 length: 12; CDR3 DNA: TGTGCCAGCAGCCCTGGACTAGCGGAGCAGTTCTTC; CDR3 protein: CASSPGLAEQFF
clone size: NA; J gene: TRBJ2-3; D gene: TRBD1; V gene: TRBV28; CDR3 length: 17; CDR3 DNA: TGTGCCAGCAGTTTATTCTGGGACAGGTCTAGCACAGATACGCAGTATTTT; CDR3 protein: CASSLFWDRSSTDTQYF
clone size: NA; J gene: TRBJ2-1; D gene: NA; V gene: TRBV28; CDR3 length: 15; CDR3 DNA: TGTGCCAGCAGTTTAATCGGGAGTAAAGTGGGTGAGCAGTTCTTC; CDR3 protein: CASSLIGSKVGEQFF
clone size: NA; J gene: TRBJ1-4; D gene: NA; V gene: TRBV11-2; CDR3 length: 15; CDR3 DNA: TGTGCCAGCAGCTTCACGAGGGGAGGTGGTGAAAAACTGTTTTTT; CDR3 protein: CASSFTRGGGEKLFF
clone size: NA; J gene: TRBJ1-4; D gene: TRBD1; V gene: TRBV4-1; CDR3 length: 19; CDR3 DNA: TGCGCCAGCATCCAAGTCAACGGGACAGGTTCGGTCATGGATGAAAAACTGTTTTTT; CDR3 protein: CASIQVNGTGSVMDEKLFF
clone size: NA; J gene: TRBJ1-5; D gene: NA; V gene: TRBV19; CDR3 length: 16; CDR3 DNA: TGTGCCAGTAGTATGAATAGCCGACAGCCCAATCAGCCCCAGCATTTT; CDR3 protein: CASSMNSRQPNQPQHF
clone size: NA; J gene: TRBJ1-1; D gene: TRBD1; V gene: TRBV4-1; CDR3 length: 14; CDR3 DNA: TGCGCCAGCAGCCAAACACAGGGGGCCCCTCGGGCTTTCTTT; CDR3 protein: CASSQTQGAPRAFF
clone size: NA; J gene: TRBJ2-2; D gene: NA; V gene: TRBV6-1; CDR3 length: 15; CDR3 DNA: TGTGCCAGCACCTATCAAACAGGATACACCGGGGAGCTGTTTTTT; CDR3 protein: CASTYQTGYTGELFF
clone size: NA; J gene: TRBJ2-7; D gene: NA; V gene: TRBV7-9; CDR3 length: 14; CDR3 DNA: TGTGCCAGCAGCTTAGCGGAGGGGACCTACGAGCAGTACTTC; CDR3 protein: CASSLAEGTYEQYF
clone size: NA; J gene: TRBJ1-1; D gene: TRBD1; V gene: TRBV9; CDR3 length: 15; CDR3 DNA: TGTGCCAGCAGCGCCCAAACAGGGGGGAACACTGAAGCTTTCTTT; CDR3 protein: CASSAQTGGNTEAFF
clone size: once; J gene: TRBJ1-2; D gene: NA; V gene: TRBV9; CDR3 length: 14; CDR3 DNA: TGTGCCAGCAGTGCTATGGGGGGAAACTATGGCTACACCTTC; CDR3 protein: CASSAMGGNYGYTF
clone size: NA; J gene: TRBJ2-1; D gene: NA; V gene: TRBV28; CDR3 length: 15; CDR3 DNA: TGTGCCAGCGGCGTACTAGGTCTTGCCCACAATGAGCAGTTCTTC; CDR3 protein: CASGVLGLAHNEQFF
clone size: NA; J gene: TRBJ2-1; D gene: NA; V gene: TRBV5-6; CDR3 length: 15; CDR3 DNA: TGTGCCAGCAGCTACGGCCCTGGGCCCGGGGGTGAGCAGTTCTTC; CDR3 protein: CASSYGPGPGGEQFF
clone size: medium-sized; J gene: TRBJ1-2; D gene: TRBD1; V gene: TRBV5-5; CDR3 length: 16; CDR3 DNA: TGTGCCAGCAGCTTGGGGTGGGACAGTTCTAACTATGGCTACACCTTC; CDR3 protein: CASSLGWDSSNYGYTF
clone size: NA; J gene: TRBJ1-5; D gene: TRBD1; V gene: TRBV2; CDR3 length: 14; CDR3 DNA: TGTGCCAGCAGTGAGGACAGGGTCTCCTCGCCCCAGCATTTT; CDR3 protein: CASSEDRVSSPQHF
clone size: NA; J gene: TRBJ2-7; D gene: NA; V gene: TRBV21-1; CDR3 length: 15; CDR3 DNA: TGTGCCAGCAGCCGTGACAGGGGGATACCCTACGAGCAGTACTTC; CDR3 protein: CASSRDRGIPYEQYF
clone size: NA; J gene: TRBJ2-2; D gene: NA; V gene: TRBV7-6; CDR3 length: 13; CDR3 DNA: TGTGCCAGCAGCCCCCAGAACACCGGGGAGCTGTTTTTT; CDR3 protein: CASSPQNTGELFF
clone size: NA; J gene: TRBJ2-2; D gene: NA; V gene: TRBV18; CDR3 length: 14; CDR3 DNA: TGTGCCAGCTCACCATCCAGAAACACCGGGGAGCTGTTTTTT; CDR3 protein: CASSPSRNTGELFF
clone size: NA; J gene: TRBJ2-7; D gene: TRBD1; V gene: TRBV15; CDR3 length: 13; CDR3 DNA: TGTGCCACCAGCAGCGGACAGGGGGTCGAGCAGTACTTC; CDR3 protein: CATSSGQGVEQYF
clone size: NA; J gene: TRBJ1-5; D gene: NA; V gene: TRBV15; CDR3 length: 13; CDR3 DNA: TGTGCCACCAGCTTTCCCGGTGGTCAGCCCCAGCATTTT; CDR3 protein: CATSFPGGQPQHF
clone size: NA; J gene: TRBJ1-1; D gene: TRBD1; V gene: TRBV11-2; CDR3 length: 14; CDR3 DNA: TGTGCCAGCAGCCCGATAGACAGGGGGCCTGTAGCTTTCTTT; CDR3 protein: CASSPIDRGPVAFF
clone size: NA; J gene: TRBJ2-7; D gene: NA; V gene: TRBV19; CDR3 length: 13; CDR3 DNA: TGTGCCAGTAGTCTCCGGGACATGTACGAGCAGTACTTC; CDR3 protein: CASSLRDMYEQYF
clone size: NA; J gene: TRBJ1-2; D gene: NA; V gene: TRBV7-9; CDR3 length: 14; CDR3 DNA: TGTGCCAGCAGCCCCCGAGAAGGCGGGTATGGCTACACCTTC; CDR3 protein: CASSPREGGYGYTF
clone size: few; J gene: TRBJ2-1; D gene: TRBD1; V gene: TRBV5-6; CDR3 length: 15; CDR3 DNA: TGTGCCAGCAGCTCGGGACAGGGAGCCTACAATGAGCAGTTCTTC; CDR3 protein: CASSSGQGAYNEQFF
clone size: once; J gene: TRBJ1-1; D gene: TRBD1; V gene: TRBV11-2; CDR3 length: 15; CDR3 DNA: TGTGCCAGCAGTCCACAGGGGGCAGGGACCACTGAAGCTTTCTTT; CDR3 protein: CASSPQGAGTTEAFF
clone size: NA; J gene: TRBJ1-2; D gene: NA; V gene: TRBV2; CDR3 length: 11; CDR3 DNA: TGTGCCAGCAGCCTCAGCTATGGCTACACCTTC; CDR3 protein: CASSLSYGYTF
clone size: NA; J gene: TRBJ1-1; D gene: NA; V gene: TRBV5-1; CDR3 length: 14; CDR3 DNA: TGCGCCAGCAGCCCCGACGGGAGCAACACTGAAGCTTTCTTT; CDR3 protein: CASSPDGSNTEAFF